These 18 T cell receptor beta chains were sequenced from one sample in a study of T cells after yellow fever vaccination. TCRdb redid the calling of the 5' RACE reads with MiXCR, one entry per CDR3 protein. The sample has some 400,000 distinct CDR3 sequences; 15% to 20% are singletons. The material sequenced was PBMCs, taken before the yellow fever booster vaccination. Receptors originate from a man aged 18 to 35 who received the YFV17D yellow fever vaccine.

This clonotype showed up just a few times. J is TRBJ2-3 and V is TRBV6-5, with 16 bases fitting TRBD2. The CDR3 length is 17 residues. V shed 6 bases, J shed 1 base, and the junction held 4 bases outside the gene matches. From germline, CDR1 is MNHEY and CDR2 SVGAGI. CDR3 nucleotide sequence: TGTGCCAGCAGCACCGGGACTAGCGGGGGGGGCACAGATACGCAGTATTTT. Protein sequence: CASSTGTSGGGTDTQYF.

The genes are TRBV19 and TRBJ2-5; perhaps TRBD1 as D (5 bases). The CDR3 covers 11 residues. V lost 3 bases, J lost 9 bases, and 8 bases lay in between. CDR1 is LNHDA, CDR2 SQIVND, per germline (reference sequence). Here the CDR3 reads CASSMGPAQYF. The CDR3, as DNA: TGTGCCAGTAGTATGGGGCCGGCCCAGTACTTC.

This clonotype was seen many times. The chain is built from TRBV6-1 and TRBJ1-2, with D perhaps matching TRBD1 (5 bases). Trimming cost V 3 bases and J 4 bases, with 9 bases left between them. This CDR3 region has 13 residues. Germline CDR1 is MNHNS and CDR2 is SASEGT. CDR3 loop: CASSDRVTYGYTF. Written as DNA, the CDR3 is TGTGCCAGCAGTGACAGGGTGACCTATGGCTACACCTTC.

The CDR3 protein is CSAGTGGNQPQHF. The CDR3, as DNA: TGCAGTGCTGGGACAGGGGGAAATCAGCCCCAGCATTTT. V and J are TRBV20-1 and TRBJ1-5; 11 bases are a match to TRBD1. Germline trimming cut 5 bases from V and 4 bases from J; bases unmatched to any gene: 1. Germline V gives CDR1 DFQATT, CDR2 SNEGSKA (reference sequence). The CDR3 spans 13 residues.

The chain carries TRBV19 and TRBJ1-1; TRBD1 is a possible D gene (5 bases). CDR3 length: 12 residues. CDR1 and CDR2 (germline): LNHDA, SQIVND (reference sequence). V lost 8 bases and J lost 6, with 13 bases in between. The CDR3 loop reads CASRGVQAEAFF. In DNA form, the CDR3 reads TGTGCCAGTCGGGGGGTCCAGGCTGAAGCTTTCTTT.

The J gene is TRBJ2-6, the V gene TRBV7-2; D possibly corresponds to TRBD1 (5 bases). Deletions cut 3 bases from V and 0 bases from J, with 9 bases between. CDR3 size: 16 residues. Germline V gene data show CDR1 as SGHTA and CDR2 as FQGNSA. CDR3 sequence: CASSFQGRSGANVLTF. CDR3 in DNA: TGTGCCAGCAGCTTCCAGGGCCGCTCTGGGGCCAACGTCCTGACTTTC.

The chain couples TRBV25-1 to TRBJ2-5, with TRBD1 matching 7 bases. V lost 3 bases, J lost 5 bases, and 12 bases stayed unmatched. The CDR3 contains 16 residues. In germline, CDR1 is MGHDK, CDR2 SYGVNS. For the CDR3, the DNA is TGTGCCAGCAGTGACTCTGTCAGGGGGTTTTTGGAGACCCAGTACTTC. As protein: CASSDSVRGFLETQYF.

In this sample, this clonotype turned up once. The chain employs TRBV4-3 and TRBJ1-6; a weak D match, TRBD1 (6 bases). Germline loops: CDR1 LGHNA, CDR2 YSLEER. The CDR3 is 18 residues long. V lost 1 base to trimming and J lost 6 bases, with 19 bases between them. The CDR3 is CASSQVGPFGQPNSPLHF. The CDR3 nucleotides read TGCGCCAGCAGCCAAGTTGGACCTTTTGGACAGCCTAATTCACCCCTCCACTTT.

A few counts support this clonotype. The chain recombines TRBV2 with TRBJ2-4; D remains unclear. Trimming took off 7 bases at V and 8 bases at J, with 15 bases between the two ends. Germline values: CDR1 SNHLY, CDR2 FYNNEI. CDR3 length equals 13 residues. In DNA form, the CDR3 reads TGTGCCAGCATGGTCAACCAGTGGGACATTCAGTACTTC. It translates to CASMVNQWDIQYF. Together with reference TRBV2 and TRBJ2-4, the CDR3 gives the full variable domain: EPEVTQTPSHQVTQMGQEVILRCVPISNHLYFYWYRQILGQKVEFLVSFYNNEISEKSEIFDDQFSVERPDGSNFTLKIRSTKLEDSAMYFCASMVNQWDIQYFGAGTRLSVL.

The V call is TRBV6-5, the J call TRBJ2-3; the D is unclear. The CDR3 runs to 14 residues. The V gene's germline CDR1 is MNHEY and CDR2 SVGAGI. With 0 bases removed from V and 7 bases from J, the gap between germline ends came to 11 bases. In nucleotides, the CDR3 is TGTGCCAGCAGTTACTCGGGTGGGCTAAATACGCAGTATTTT. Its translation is CASSYSGGLNTQYF.

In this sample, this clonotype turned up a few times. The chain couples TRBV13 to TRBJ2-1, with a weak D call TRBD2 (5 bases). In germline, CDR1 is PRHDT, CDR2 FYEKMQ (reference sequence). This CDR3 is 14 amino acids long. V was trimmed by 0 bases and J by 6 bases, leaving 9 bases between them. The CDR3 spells CASSLGLLVNEQFF. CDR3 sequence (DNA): TGTGCCAGCAGCTTAGGCTTACTAGTCAATGAGCAGTTCTTC.

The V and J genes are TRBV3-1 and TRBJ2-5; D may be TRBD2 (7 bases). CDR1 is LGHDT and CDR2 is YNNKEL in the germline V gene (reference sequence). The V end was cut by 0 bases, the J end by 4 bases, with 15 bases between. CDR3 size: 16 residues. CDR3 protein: CASSQDHGGPGETQYF. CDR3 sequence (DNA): TGTGCCAGCAGCCAAGATCACGGGGGGCCCGGAGAGACCCAGTACTTC.

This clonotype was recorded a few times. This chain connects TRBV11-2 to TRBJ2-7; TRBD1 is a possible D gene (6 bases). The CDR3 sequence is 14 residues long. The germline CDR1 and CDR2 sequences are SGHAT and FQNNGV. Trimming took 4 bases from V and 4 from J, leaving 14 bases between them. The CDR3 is CASSSEQGIYEQYV. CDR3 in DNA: TGTGCCAGCAGCTCGGAACAGGGCATATACGAGCAGTACGTC.

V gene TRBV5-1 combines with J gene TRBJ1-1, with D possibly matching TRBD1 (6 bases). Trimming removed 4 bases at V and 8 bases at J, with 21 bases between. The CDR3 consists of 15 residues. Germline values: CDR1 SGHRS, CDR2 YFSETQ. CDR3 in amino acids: CASSQQAGAGGEAFF. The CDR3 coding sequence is TGCGCCAGCAGCCAACAAGCAGGGGCTGGGGGAGAAGCTTTCTTT.

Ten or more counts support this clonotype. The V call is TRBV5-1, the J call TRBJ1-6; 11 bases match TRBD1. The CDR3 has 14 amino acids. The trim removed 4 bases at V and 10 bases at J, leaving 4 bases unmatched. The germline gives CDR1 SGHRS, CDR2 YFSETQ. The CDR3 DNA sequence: TGCGCCAGCAGCCCGGGACAGGGGGGCTCACCCCTCCACTTT. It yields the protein CASSPGQGGSPLHF. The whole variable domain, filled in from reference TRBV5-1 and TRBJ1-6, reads KAGVTQTPRYLIKTRGQQVTLSCSPISGHRSVSWYQQTPGQGLQFLFEYFSETQRNKGNFPGRFSGRQFSNSRSEMNVSTLELGDSALYLCASSPGQGGSPLHFGNGTRLTVT.

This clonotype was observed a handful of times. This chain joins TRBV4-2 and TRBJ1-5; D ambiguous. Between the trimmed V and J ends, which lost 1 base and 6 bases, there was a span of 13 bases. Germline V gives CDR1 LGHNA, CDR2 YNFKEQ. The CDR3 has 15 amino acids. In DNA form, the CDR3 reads TGTGCCAGCAGCCAAGTGTCGAGGGAGGGTCAGCCCCAGCATTTT. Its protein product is CASSQVSREGQPQHF.

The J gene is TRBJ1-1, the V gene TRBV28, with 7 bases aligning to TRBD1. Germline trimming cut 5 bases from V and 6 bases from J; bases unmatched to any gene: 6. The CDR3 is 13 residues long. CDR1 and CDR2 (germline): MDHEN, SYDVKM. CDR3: CASSGTGVSEAFF. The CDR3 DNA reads TGTGCCAGCAGTGGTACAGGGGTGTCTGAAGCTTTCTTT.

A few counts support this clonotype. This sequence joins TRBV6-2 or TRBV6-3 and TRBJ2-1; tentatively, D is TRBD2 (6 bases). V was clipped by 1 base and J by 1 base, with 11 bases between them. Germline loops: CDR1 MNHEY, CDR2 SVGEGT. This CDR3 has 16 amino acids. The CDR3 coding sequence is TGTGCCAGCAGTTACTGGAGGGGCTCTTCCTACAATGAGCAGTTCTTC. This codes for CASSYWRGSSYNEQFF.